This TCR beta chain appears in the sequencing data of a study of liver allograft versus peripheral blood T cells. The overall study: Graft-liver T cell receptor repertoires were compared against recipient peripheral blood repertoires.

Comments on this clonotype: Its antigen remains unknown. This may be a read error, as it is one base from a much larger clone.

Broader study findings: It was reported that the T cell receptor repertoires found inside liver allografts differed from those that were detected in peripheral blood.

Per germline, CDR1 LNHDA and CDR2 SQIVND (reference sequence). This CDR3 region has 12 residues. In TCRdb, the reads were re-called with MiXCR into one record per CDR3 protein. There are about 8,400 distinct CDR3 sequences in the sample; 17% occur only once, and approximately 4.5% lies in the top ten. The chain recombines TRBV19 with TRBJ2-4; tentatively, D is TRBD2 (6 bases). The receptor was derived from a human patient who had a liver transplant. The T cells may come from the graft donor. The CDR3 nucleotides are TGTGCCAGTAGCGGGGGTGGTAACATTAAGTACTTC. Protein sequence: CASSGGGNIKYF. Combining the CDR3 with reference TRBV19 and TRBJ2-4 gives the whole variable domain DGGITQSPKYLFRKEGQNVTLSCEQNLNHDAMYWYRQDPGQGLRLIYYSQIVNDFQKGDIAEGYSVSREKKESFPLTVTSAQKNPTAFYLCASSGGGNIKYFGAGTRLSVL.